The 3 T cell receptor beta chains reported below all come from one sample, sequenced in a study of T-cell reconstitution after alpha-beta-depleted transplantation in children. Unique molecular identifiers featured in how the TCRbeta library was prepared. One entry per CDR3 protein results from TCRdb running MiXCR on the PCR reads. The sample holds around 490,000 distinct CDR3 sequences, approximately 10% seen once. The sample here was PBMCs, mostly from graft donor cells, taken 180 days after TCRalphabeta/CD19-depleted stem cell transplant. The receptors were sampled from a female patient aged 2-10 years who had a stem cell transplant for aplastic anemia, so the T cells may come from the graft donor.

The chain links TRBV7-2 to TRBJ1-1, with 10 bases aligning to TRBD1. CDR1 is SGHTA and CDR2 is FQGNSA in the germline V gene. J gave up 3 bases and V 5 bases, and 6 bases lay outside the gene matches. The CDR3 is 15 residues long. CDR3 sequence reads: CASSGRDRGHTEAFF. DNA for the CDR3: TGTGCCAGCAGCGGTCGGGACAGGGGCCACACTGAAGCTTTCTTT.

The CDR3 DNA reads as TGCAGCGTTGACAGGGGGCAGGGAAATACGCAGTATTTT. It translates to CSVDRGQGNTQYF. This chain connects TRBV29-1 to TRBJ2-3; 8 bases are a match to TRBD1. Germline CDR1 SQVTM, CDR2 ANQGSEA. The CDR3 covers 13 residues. Trimming at V came to 3 bases and at J to 7 bases, leaving 6 bases not matched to a gene.

This clonotype was seen at least ten times. V and J are TRBV29-1 and TRBJ2-7; 7 bases are shared with TRBD2. Germline trimming cut 0 bases from V and 4 bases from J; bases unmatched to any gene: 3. The CDR3 length is 13 residues. Germline V gives CDR1 SQVTM, CDR2 ANQGSEA. The chain's CDR3 is CSVEEASGYEQYF. The CDR3 DNA reads as TGCAGCGTTGAAGAGGCTAGCGGTTACGAGCAGTACTTC.